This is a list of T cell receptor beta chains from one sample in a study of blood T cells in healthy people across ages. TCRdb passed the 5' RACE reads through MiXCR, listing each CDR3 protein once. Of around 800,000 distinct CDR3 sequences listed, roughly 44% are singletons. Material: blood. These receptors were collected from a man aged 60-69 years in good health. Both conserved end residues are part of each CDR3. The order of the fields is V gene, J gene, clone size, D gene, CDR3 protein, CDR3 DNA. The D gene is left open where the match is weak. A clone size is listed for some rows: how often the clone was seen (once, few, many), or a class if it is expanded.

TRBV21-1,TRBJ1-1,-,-,CANSNRAPNTEAFF,TGTGCCAACAGCAATAGGGCCCCTAACACTGAAGCTTTCTTT
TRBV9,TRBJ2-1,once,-,CASSALRSSYNEQFF,TGTGCCAGCAGCGCATTGAGGAGCTCCTACAATGAGCAGTTCTTC
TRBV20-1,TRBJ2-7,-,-,CSASSLAGMSYNEQYF,TGCAGTGCTAGCTCTTTGGCGGGGATGTCCTACAATGAGCAGTACTTC
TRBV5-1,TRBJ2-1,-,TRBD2,CASSLAKTSDHNEQFF,TGCGCCAGCAGCTTGGCTAAGACTAGCGACCACAATGAGCAGTTCTTC
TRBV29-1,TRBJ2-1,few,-,CSVQPAFSSYNEQFF,TGCAGCGTGCAACCGGCTTTTAGCTCCTACAATGAGCAGTTCTTC
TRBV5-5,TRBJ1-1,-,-,CASSLIVGEAFF,TGTGCCAGCAGCTTGATTGTCGGTGAAGCTTTCTTT
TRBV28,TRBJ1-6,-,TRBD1,CASSGGQGWSPLHF,TGTGCCAGCAGTGGGGGACAGGGTTGGTCACCCCTCCACTTT
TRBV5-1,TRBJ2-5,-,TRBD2,CASMGLVGEQYF,TGCGCCAGCATGGGACTAGTGGGTGAGCAGTACTTC
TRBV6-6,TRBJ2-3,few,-,CASSYGARTDTQYF,TGTGCCAGCTCCTATGGGGCCCGGACAGATACGCAGTATTTT
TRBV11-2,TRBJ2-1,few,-,CASSSMGRGPLSYNEQFF,TGTGCCAGCAGCTCTATGGGCAGGGGCCCCCTCTCCTACAATGAGCAGTTCTTC
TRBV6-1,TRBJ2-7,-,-,CASTLTGTGEQYF,TGTGCCAGCACACTGACAGGAACGGGGGAGCAGTACTTC
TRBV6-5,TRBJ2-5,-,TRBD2,CASSASGGSVGTQYF,TGTGCCAGCAGTGCTAGCGGGGGGTCCGTGGGGACCCAGTACTTC
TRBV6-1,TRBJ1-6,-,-,CASSIFRPGTTSNSPLHF,TGTGCCAGCAGTATCTTCCGGCCGGGGACGACTTCCAATTCACCCCTCCACTTT
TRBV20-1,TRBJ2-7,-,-,CSAKNRDSSYEQYF,TGCAGTGCTAAGAACCGGGACTCTTCCTACGAGCAGTACTTC
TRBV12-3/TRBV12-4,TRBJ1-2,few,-,CASNLGQGYGYTF,TGTGCCAGCAATTTAGGGCAGGGATATGGCTACACCTTC
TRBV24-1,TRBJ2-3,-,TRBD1,CATSGPTGATDTRYF,TGTGCCACCAGTGGTCCGACAGGGGCGACAGATACGCGGTATTTT
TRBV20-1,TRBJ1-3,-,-,CSALTYTGNTIYF,TGCAGTGCTCTCACGTATACTGGAAACACCATATATTTT
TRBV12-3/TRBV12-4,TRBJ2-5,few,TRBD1,CASRSGQGKGQETQYF,TGTGCCAGCAGGTCTGGACAGGGTAAGGGCCAAGAGACCCAGTACTTC
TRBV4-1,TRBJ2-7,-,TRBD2,CASSQEGGGPFEQYF,TGCGCCAGCAGCCAAGAGGGGGGAGGGCCCTTCGAGCAGTACTTC
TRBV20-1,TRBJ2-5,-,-,CSAKGTPEGQETQYF,TGCAGTGCTAAAGGGACTCCCGAGGGCCAAGAGACCCAGTACTTC
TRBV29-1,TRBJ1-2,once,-,CSAYFGWDYGYTF,TGCAGCGCATATTTCGGGTGGGACTATGGCTACACCTTC
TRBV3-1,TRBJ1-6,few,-,CASSQEVFIPSSPLHF,TGTGCCAGCAGCCAAGAGGTATTCATCCCTAGCTCACCCCTCCACTTT
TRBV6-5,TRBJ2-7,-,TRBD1,CASWQGAYNEQYF,TGTGCCAGCTGGCAGGGGGCCTACAATGAGCAGTACTTC
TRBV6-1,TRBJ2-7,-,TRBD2,CASRILAGGREQYF,TGTGCCAGCAGGATACTAGCGGGGGGGCGCGAGCAGTACTTC
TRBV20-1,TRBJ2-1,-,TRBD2,CSASKRGGLRTYNEQFF,TGCAGTGCTAGTAAGCGGGGGGGCCTACGAACCTACAATGAGCAGTTCTTC
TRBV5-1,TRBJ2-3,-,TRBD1,CASSLTAGGAGDTQYF,TGCGCCAGCAGCTTGACCGCAGGGGGCGCGGGAGATACGCAGTATTTT
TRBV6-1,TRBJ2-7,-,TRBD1,CASTTTAGTDAPRVYEQYF,TGTGCCAGCACCACAACCGCCGGGACAGATGCTCCCAGGGTCTACGAGCAGTACTTC
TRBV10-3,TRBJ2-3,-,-,CAISDLLGGDTQYF,TGTGCCATCAGTGATCTCCTAGGAGGAGATACGCAGTATTTT
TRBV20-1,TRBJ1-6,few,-,CSATGGYDSPLHF,TGCAGTGCCACGGGGGGGTACGATTCACCCCTCCACTTT
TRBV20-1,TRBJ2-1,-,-,CSAPHGGVYNEQFF,TGCAGTGCCCCACACGGGGGAGTCTACAATGAGCAGTTCTTC
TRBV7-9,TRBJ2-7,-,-,CASSFNPIEQYF,TGTGCCAGCAGCTTTAATCCCATCGAGCAGTACTTC
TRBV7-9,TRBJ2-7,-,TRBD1,CASSPGGPSPGAYEQYF,TGTGCCAGCAGCCCAGGGGGACCCAGCCCGGGCGCCTACGAGCAGTACTTC
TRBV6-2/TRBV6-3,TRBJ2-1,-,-,CASSAKRVAWYNEQFF,TGTGCCAGCAGCGCTAAGCGAGTAGCTTGGTACAATGAGCAGTTCTTC
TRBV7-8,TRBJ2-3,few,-,CASSETDSTDTQYF,TGTGCCAGCAGCGAGACGGACAGCACAGATACGCAGTATTTT
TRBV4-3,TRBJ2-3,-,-,CASSQDSGGRNTQYF,TGCGCCAGCAGCCAAGATTCTGGGGGCCGAAATACGCAGTATTTT
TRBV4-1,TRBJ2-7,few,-,CASSQVSGQGYEQYF,TGCGCCAGCAGCCAAGTATCAGGACAAGGCTACGAGCAGTACTTC
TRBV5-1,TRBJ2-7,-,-,CASRSQEYDPYEQYF,TGCGCCAGCAGATCCCAGGAATATGATCCCTACGAGCAGTACTTC
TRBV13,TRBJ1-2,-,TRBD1,CASSLYTGGYGYTF,TGTGCCAGCAGCTTATACACAGGGGGATATGGCTACACCTTC
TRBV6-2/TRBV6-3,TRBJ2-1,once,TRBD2,CASSSAGGPQETQFF,TGTGCCAGCAGTTCTGCGGGGGGACCCCAGGAGACCCAGTTCTTC
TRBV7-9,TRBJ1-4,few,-,CASSSRGTASTNEKLFF,TGTGCCAGCAGTTCCCGAGGGACGGCGTCCACTAATGAAAAACTGTTTTTT
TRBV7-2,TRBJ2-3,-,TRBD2,CASSSGDYSTDTQYF,TGTGCCAGCAGCTCTGGGGACTACAGCACAGATACGCAGTATTTT
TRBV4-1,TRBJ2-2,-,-,CASSQGSGGVGELFF,TGCGCCAGCAGCCAGGGTTCAGGGGGGGTGGGCGAGCTGTTTTTT
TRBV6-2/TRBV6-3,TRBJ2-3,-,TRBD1,CASWDSSTDTQYF,TGTGCCAGTTGGGACAGCAGCACAGATACGCAGTATTTT
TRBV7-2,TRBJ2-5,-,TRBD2,CASSLTSGRSQETQYF,TGTGCCAGCAGCTTGACTAGCGGGAGGTCCCAAGAGACCCAGTACTTC
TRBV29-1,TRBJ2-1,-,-,CSVEDRRGPYNEQFF,TGCAGCGTTGAAGATAGGAGGGGTCCCTACAATGAGCAGTTCTTC
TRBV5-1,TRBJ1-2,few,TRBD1,CASSSGTGVEFVSGYTF,TGCGCCAGCAGTTCCGGGACAGGGGTCGAATTCGTCTCTGGCTACACCTTC
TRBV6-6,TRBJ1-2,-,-,CASSETGPGLGGYTF,TGTGCCAGCAGTGAGACCGGGCCCGGCCTGGGAGGCTACACCTTC
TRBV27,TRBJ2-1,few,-,CASTTDRRYNEQFF,TGTGCCAGCACTACGGACAGACGTTACAATGAGCAGTTCTTC
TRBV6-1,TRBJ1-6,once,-,CASSEWGFNSPLHF,TGTGCCAGCAGTGAATGGGGATTTAATTCACCCCTCCACTTT
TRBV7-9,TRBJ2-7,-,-,CASSYSGTGPTYEQYF,TGTGCCAGCAGCTATAGCGGGACAGGGCCAACCTACGAGCAGTACTTC